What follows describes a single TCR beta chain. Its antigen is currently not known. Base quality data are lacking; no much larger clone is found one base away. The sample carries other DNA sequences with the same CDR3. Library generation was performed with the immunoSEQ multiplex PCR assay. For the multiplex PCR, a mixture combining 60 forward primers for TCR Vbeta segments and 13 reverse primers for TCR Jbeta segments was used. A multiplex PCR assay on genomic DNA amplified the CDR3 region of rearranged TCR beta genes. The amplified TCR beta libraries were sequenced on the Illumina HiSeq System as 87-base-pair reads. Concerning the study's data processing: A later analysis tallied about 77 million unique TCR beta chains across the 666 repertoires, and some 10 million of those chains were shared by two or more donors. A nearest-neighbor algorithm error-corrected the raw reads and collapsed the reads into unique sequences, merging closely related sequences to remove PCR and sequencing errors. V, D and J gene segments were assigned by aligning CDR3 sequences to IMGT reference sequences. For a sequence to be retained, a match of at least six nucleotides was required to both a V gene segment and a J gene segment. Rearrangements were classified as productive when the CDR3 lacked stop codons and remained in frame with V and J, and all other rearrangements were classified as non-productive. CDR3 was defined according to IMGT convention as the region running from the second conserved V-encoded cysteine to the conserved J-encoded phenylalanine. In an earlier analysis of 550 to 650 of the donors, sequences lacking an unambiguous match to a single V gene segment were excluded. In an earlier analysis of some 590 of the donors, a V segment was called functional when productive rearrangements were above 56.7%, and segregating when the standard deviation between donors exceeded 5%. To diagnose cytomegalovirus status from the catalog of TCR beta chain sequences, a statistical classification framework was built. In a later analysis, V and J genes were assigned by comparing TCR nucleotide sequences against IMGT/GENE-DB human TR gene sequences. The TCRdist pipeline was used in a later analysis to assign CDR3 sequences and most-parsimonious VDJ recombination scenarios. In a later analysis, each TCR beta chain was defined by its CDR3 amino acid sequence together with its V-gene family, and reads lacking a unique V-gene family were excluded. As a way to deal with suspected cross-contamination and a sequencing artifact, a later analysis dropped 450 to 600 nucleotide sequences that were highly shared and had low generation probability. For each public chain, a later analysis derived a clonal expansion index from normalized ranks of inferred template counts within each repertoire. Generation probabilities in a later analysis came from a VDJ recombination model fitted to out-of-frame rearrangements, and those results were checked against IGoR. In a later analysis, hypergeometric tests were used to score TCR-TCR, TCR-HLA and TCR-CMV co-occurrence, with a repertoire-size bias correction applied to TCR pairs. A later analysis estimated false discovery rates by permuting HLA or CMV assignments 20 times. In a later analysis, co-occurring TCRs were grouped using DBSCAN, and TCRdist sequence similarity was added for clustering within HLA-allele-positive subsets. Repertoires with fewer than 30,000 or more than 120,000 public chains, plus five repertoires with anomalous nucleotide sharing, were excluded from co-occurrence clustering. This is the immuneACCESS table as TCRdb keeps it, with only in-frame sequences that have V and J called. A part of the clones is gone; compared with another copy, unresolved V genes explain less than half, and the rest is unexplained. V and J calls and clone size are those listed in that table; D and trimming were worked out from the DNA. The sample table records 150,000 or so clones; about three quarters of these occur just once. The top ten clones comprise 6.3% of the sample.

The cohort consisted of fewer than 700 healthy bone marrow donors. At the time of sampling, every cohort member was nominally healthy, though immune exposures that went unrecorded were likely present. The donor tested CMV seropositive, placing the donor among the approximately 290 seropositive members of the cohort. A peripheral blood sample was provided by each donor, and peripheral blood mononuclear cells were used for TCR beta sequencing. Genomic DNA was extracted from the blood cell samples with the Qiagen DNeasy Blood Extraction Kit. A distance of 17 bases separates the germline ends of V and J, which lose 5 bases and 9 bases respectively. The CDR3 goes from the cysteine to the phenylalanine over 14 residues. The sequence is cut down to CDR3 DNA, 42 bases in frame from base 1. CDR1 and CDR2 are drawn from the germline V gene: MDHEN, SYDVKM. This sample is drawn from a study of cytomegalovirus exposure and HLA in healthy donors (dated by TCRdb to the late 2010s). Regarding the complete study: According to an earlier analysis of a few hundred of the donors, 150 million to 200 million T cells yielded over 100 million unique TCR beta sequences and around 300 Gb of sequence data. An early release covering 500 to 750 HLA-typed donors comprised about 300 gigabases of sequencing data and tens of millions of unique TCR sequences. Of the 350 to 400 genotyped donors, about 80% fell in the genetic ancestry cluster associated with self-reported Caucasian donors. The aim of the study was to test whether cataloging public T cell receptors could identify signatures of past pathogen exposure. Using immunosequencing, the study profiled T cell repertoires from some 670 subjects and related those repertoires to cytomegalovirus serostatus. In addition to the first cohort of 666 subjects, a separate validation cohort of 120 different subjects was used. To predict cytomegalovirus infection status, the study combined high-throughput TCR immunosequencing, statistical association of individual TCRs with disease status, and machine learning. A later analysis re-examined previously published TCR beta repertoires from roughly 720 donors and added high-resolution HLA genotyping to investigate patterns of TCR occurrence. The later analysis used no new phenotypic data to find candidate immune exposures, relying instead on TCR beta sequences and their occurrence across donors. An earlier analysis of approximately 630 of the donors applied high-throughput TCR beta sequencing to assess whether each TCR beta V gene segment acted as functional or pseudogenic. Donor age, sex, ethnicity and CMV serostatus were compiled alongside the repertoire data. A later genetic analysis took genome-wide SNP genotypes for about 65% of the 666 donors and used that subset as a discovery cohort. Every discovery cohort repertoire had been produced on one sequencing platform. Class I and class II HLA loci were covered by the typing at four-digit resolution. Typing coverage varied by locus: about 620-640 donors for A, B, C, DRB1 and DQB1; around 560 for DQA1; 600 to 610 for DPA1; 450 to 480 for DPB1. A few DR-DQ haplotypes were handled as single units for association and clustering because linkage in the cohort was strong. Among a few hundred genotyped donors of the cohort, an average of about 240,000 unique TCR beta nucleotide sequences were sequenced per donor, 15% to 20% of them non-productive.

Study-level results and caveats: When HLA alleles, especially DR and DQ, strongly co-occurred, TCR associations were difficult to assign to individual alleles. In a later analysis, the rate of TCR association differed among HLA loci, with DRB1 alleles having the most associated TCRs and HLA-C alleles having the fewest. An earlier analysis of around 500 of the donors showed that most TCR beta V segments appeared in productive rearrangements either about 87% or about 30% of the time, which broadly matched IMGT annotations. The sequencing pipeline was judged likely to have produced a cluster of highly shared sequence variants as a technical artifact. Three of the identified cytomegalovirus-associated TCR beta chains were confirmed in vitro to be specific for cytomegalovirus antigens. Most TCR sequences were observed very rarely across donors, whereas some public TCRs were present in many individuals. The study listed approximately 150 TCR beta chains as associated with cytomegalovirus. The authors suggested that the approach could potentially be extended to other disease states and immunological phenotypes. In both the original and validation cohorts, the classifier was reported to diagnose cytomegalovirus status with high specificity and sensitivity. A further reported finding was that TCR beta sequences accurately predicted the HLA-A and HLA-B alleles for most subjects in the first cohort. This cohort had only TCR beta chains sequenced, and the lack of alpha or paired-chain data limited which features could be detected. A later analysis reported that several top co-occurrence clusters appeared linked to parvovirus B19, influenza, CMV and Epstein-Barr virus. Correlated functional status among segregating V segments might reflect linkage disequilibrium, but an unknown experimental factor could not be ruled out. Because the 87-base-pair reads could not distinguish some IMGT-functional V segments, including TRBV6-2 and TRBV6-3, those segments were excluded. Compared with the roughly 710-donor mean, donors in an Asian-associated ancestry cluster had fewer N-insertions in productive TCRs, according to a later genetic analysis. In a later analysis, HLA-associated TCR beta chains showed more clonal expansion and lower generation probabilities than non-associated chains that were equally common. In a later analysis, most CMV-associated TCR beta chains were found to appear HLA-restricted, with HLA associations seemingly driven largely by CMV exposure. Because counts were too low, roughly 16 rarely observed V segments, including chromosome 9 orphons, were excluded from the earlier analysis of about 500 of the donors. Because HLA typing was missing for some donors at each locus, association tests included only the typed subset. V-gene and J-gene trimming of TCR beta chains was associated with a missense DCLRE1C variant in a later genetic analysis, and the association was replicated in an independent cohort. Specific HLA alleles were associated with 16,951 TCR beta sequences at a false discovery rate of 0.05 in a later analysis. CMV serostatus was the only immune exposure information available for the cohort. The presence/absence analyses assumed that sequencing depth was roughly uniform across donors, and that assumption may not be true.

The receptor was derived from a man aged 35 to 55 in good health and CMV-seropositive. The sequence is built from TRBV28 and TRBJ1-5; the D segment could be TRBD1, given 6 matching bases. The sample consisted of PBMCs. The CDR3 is CASSPTQGKRPQHF. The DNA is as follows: TGTGCCAGCAGTCCCACCCAGGGGAAGAGGCCCCAGCATTTT.